The next 15 T cell receptor beta chains were all read from a single sample in a study of neurological immune-mediated disorders. TCRdb redid the calling of the 5' RACE reads with MiXCR, one entry per CDR3 protein. In the table there are tens of thousands of distinct CDR3 sequences, about 4% of which are singletons. Input material: PBMCs. These receptors all stem from a man aged 45-60 years with multiple sclerosis.

This clonotype was seen ten or more times. The J gene is TRBJ2-3, the V gene TRBV6-1; D remains unclear. Germline CDR1 reads MNHNS; CDR2 reads SASEGT. V shed 3 bases and J shed 6 bases, with 7 bases lying between them. The CDR3 covers 12 residues. The CDR3 loop is CASSDFRDTQYF. Here the CDR3 DNA reads TGTGCCAGCAGTGATTTTAGGGATACGCAGTATTTT.

The genes are TRBV7-6 and TRBJ2-7; D is tentatively TRBD1 or TRBD2 (5 bases each). Deletions cut 4 bases from V and 5 bases from J, with 15 bases between. Germline CDR1 and CDR2: SGHVS and FNYEAQ. The CDR3 covers 14 residues. CDR3 sequence: CASSSRDVSDEQYF. CDR3 sequence (DNA): TGTGCCAGCAGCTCCCGGGACGTCAGCGACGAGCAGTACTTC.

This clonotype was seen only a few times. The genes are TRBV11-2 and TRBJ1-6; 11 bases line up with TRBD1. The CDR3 spans 17 residues. Trimming removed 5 bases from V and 10 bases from J; junction bases left unmatched: 13. Germline-derived CDR1 and CDR2 are SGHAT and FQNNGV. The CDR3 DNA sequence: TGTGCCAGCAGCCGCAGATTCTTGGACAGGGGGCCCTCACCCCTCCACTTT. Its translation: CASSRRFLDRGPSPLHF.

This clonotype was found a few times. The chain employs TRBV29-1 and TRBJ2-1; 7 bases agree with TRBD1. Germline V gene data show CDR1 as SQVTM and CDR2 as ANQGSEA. The trim removed 1 base at V and 6 bases at J, leaving 12 bases unmatched. The CDR3 covers 16 residues. Written as DNA, the CDR3 is TGCAGCGTTGAAGGGGACAGAGAAGTTTTGAGCAATGAGCAGTTCTTC. Protein sequence: CSVEGDREVLSNEQFF.

This clonotype was seen ten or more times. CDR3 residues: CASSWTSGIDEQYF. DNA for the CDR3: TGTGCCAGCAGCTGGACTAGCGGGATTGACGAGCAGTACTTC. The chain carries TRBV7-9 and TRBJ2-7, with 12 nucleotides matching TRBD2. The V gene end was trimmed by 4 bases and the J gene end by 5 bases; junction bases not matched to a gene: 3. The V gene's germline CDR1 is SEHNR and CDR2 FQNEAQ (reference sequence). This CDR3 contains 14 residues.

This clonotype was counted ten times or more. The CDR3 DNA is TGCAGTGCTATAGTTAATGAGCAGTTCTTC. Its protein product is CSAIVNEQFF. The chain links TRBV20-1 to TRBJ2-1; D remains ambiguous. Germline V gives CDR1 DFQATT, CDR2 SNEGSKA (reference sequence). The CDR3 is 10 residues long. With 4 bases removed from V and 7 bases from J, the gap between germline ends came to 5 bases.

There are many counts of this clonotype. V usage is TRBV5-1 and J usage is TRBJ2-2, with a possible D match to TRBD1 (7 bases). The CDR3 has 17 amino acids. The V and J ends lost 4 bases and 4 bases respectively, with 20 bases between them. CDR1 and CDR2 (germline): SGHRS, YFSETQ. CDR3 bases: TGCGCCAGCAGCCCAGGGGGGAACAACAATCCCACCGGGGAGCTGTTTTTT. This encodes CASSPGGNNNPTGELFF. The full variable domain, in which reference TRBV5-1 and TRBJ2-2 provide the parts outside the CDR3, is KAGVTQTPRYLIKTRGQQVTLSCSPISGHRSVSWYQQTPGQGLQFLFEYFSETQRNKGNFPGRFSGRQFSNSRSEMNVSTLELGDSALYLCASSPGGNNNPTGELFFGEGSRLTVL.

This clonotype has ten or more counts. An end of the junction differs from the germline gene, which may be a read error. CDR3 DNA: TGCAGTGCTAGAGCCGATGGGAATGCCCAAAAAATTCAGTACTTC. This sequence encodes CSARADGNAQKIQYF. V gene TRBV20-1 combines with J gene TRBJ2-4; D ambiguous. Germline V gene lookup returns CDR1 DFQATT and CDR2 SNEGSKA (reference sequence). The CDR3 has 15 residues.

This clonotype has ten or more counts. The genes are TRBV9 and TRBJ2-5, with 8 bases lining up with TRBD1. The length of the CDR3 is 17 residues. Per germline, CDR1 SGDLS and CDR2 YYNGEE. Trimming at V came to 4 bases and at J to 2 bases, leaving 13 bases not matched to a gene. CDR3 nucleotide sequence: TGTGCCAGCAGCCCTAGACAGGGGAAATATGAACAAGAGACCCAGTACTTC. Translated: CASSPRQGKYEQETQYF.

As for this clonotype: Since the CDR3 does not end with the conserved phenylalanine or tryptophan, this likely comes from a read error. The chain recombines TRBV28 with TRBJ1-6; D remains ambiguous. From germline, CDR1 is MDHEN and CDR2 SYDVKM. This CDR3 is built from 14 residues. V shed 2 bases and J shed 6 bases, with 8 bases lying between them. The CDR3 region has the DNA TGTGCCAGCAGTTTAGGGGAGATTAATTCACCCCTCCACAAT. Its protein product is CASSLGEINSPLHN.

This clonotype has ten or more counts. The V call is TRBV7-9, the J call TRBJ1-4; D is possibly TRBD1 (5 bases). This CDR3 comprises 13 residues. CDR1 and CDR2 from the germline V gene are SEHNR and FQNEAQ (reference sequence). Between the trimmed V and J ends, which lost 5 bases and 8 bases, there was a span of 12 bases. CDR3 sequence reads: CASSNGGGEKLFF. The CDR3 DNA follows: TGTGCCAGCAGCAATGGGGGAGGAGAAAAACTGTTTTTT. The whole variable domain, filled in from reference TRBV7-9 and TRBJ1-4, reads DTGVSQNPRHKITKRGQNVTFRCDPISEHNRLYWYRQTLGQGPEFLTYFQNEAQLEKSRLLSDRFSAERPKGSFSTLEIQRTEQGDSAMYLCASSNGGGEKLFFGSGTQLSVL.

This clonotype has a count of ten or more. The rearrangement links TRBV28 to TRBJ2-2; D is tentatively TRBD1 or TRBD2 (6 bases each). The CDR3 consists of 16 residues. Trimming cost V 6 bases and J 4 bases, with 18 bases left between them. Germline assignment: CDR1 MDHEN and CDR2 SYDVKM. CDR3 nucleotide sequence: TGTGCCAGCAGCATATGGGGGGCTGGAGGCACCGGGGAGCTGTTTTTT. Amino acid sequence: CASSIWGAGGTGELFF.

This clonotype was recorded at least ten times. This chain links TRBV7-6 with TRBJ2-7; 11 nucleotides agree with TRBD1. Germline V gene lookup returns CDR1 SGHVS and CDR2 FNYEAQ. V shed 5 bases, J shed 5 bases, and the junction held 5 bases outside the gene matches. The CDR3 spans 14 residues. The CDR3 is CASSRWTGGNEQYF. The CDR3 DNA sequence: TGTGCCAGCAGCCGTTGGACAGGGGGCAACGAGCAGTACTTC.

This clonotype was seen a handful of times. The chain has TRBV4-2 and TRBJ2-3; D call uncertain. The CDR3 loop spans 14 amino acids. Germline CDR1 is LGHNA and CDR2 is YNFKEQ. Trimming took off 1 base at V and 6 bases at J, with 11 bases between the two ends. In DNA form, the CDR3 reads TGTGCCAGCAGCCAAGCGCAGATTTCGGATACGCAGTATTTT. Residues: CASSQAQISDTQYF.

The table lists this clonotype with many counts. The CDR3 region is CASSLERRWGEETQYF. The CDR3 coding sequence is TGTGCCAGCAGCTTAGAGCGCCGATGGGGGGAAGAGACCCAGTACTTC. The rearrangement joins TRBV11-2 to TRBJ2-5; a weak D match, TRBD2 (6 bases). Germline loops: CDR1 SGHAT, CDR2 FQNNGV. CDR3 size: 16 residues. V was trimmed by 0 bases and J by 3 bases, leaving 14 bases between them.